Shown below are 22 T cell receptor beta chains from a single sample sequenced in a study of control samples from healthy donors and cancer patients. Profiling relied on immunoSEQ multiplex PCR, and the TCRdb table lists in-frame clones only, not all of them. The sample holds around 13,000 clones, approximately 93% seen once. The specimen was PBMCs. The receptors shown here come from an elderly man with lung cancer.

This sequence joins TRBV11-2 and TRBJ1-5; no clear D gene. The CDR3 has 15 amino acids. The V end was cut by 2 bases, the J end by 0 bases, with 8 bases between. Germline assignment: CDR1 SGHAT and CDR2 FQNNGV. The CDR3 reads CASSLSYDSNQPQHF. The DNA for the CDR3 is TGTGCCAGCAGCTTATCCTATGATAGCAATCAGCCCCAGCATTTT.

The V and J genes are TRBV4-3 and TRBJ1-6; 8 bases match TRBD1. Germline values: CDR1 LGHNA, CDR2 YSLEER. The CDR3 sequence is 17 residues long. V lost 0 bases to trimming and J lost 0 bases; unmatched junction nucleotides: 1. The CDR3 nucleotides read TGCGCCAGCAGCCAAGACAGGGGGCCCTCCTATAATTCACCCCTCCACTTT. Translation: CASSQDRGPSYNSPLHF.

The chain carries TRBV13 and TRBJ2-7; tentatively, D is TRBD1 (6 bases). Per the germline V gene, CDR1 is PRHDT and CDR2 is FYEKMQ (reference sequence). Trimming shortened V by 4 bases and J by 2 bases, and 9 bases separated the two germline ends. The CDR3 consists of 13 residues. The CDR3, as DNA: TGTGCCAGCAGCTACAGGGTCCCCTACGAGCAGTACTTC. This codes for CASSYRVPYEQYF. The full variable domain, rest sourced from reference TRBV13 and TRBJ2-7, is AAGVIQSPRHLIKEKRETATLKCYPIPRHDTVYWYQQGPGQDPQFLISFYEKMQSDKGSIPDRFSAQQFSDYHSELNMSSLELGDSALYFCASSYRVPYEQYFGPGTRLTVT.

The rearrangement links TRBV4-3 to TRBJ2-2, with D possibly being TRBD2 (5 bases). There are 16 residues in the CDR3. Germline V gene lookup returns CDR1 LGHNA and CDR2 YSLEER. The germline V and J ends were trimmed by 0 bases and 7 bases, with 15 bases remaining between them. The CDR3 reads CASSQETDWSDGELFF. Here the CDR3 DNA reads TGCGCCAGCAGCCAAGAGACGGACTGGTCCGACGGGGAGCTGTTTTTT.

This chain connects TRBV5-6 to TRBJ2-1, with TRBD2 matching over 7 bases. Germline-derived CDR1 and CDR2 are SGHDT and YYEEEE. Unmatched junction bases numbered 6, after V lost 0 bases and J lost 0 bases. The CDR3 runs to 17 residues. CDR3 sequence: CASSLELAASSYNEQFF. DNA of the CDR3: TGTGCCAGCAGCTTGGAGCTAGCGGCTAGCTCCTACAATGAGCAGTTCTTC. The full variable domain, rest sourced from reference TRBV5-6 and TRBJ2-1, is DAGVTQSPTHLIKTRGQQVTLRCSPKSGHDTVSWYQQALGQGPQFIFQYYEEEERQRGNFPDRFSGHQFPNYSSELNVNALLLGDSALYLCASSLELAASSYNEQFFGPGTRLTVL.

The V gene is TRBV11-2, the J gene TRBJ1-2, with D possibly matching TRBD1 (5 bases). The CDR3 contains 13 residues. Trimming left V 6 bases short and J 5 bases short, with 13 bases between. Germline V CDR1 and CDR2: SGHAT, FQNNGV. CDR3 in amino acids: CASSRHRGYGYTF. In DNA form, the CDR3 reads TGTGCCAGCAGTCGACACCGGGGGTATGGCTACACCTTC.

This clone was picked up one time. This chain joins TRBV5-1 and TRBJ1-1; D call uncertain. V was clipped by 0 bases and J by 1 base, with 10 bases between them. From germline, CDR1 is SGHRS and CDR2 YFSETQ. The CDR3 totals 15 residues. DNA for the CDR3: TGCGCCAGCAGCTTGGTTAGCCCTCCGAACACTGAAGCTTTCTTT. This translates into CASSLVSPPNTEAFF.

The chain employs TRBV2 and TRBJ2-7; D gene unclear. The germline CDR1 and CDR2 sequences are SNHLY and FYNNEI. The length of the CDR3 is 12 residues. V lost 6 bases and J 4 bases, leaving 10 bases between the germline ends. The CDR3 DNA follows: TGTGCCAGCAGGGATGCGCAGTACGAGCAGTACTTC. Translating it yields CASRDAQYEQYF.

The rearrangement links TRBV5-5 to TRBJ1-4, with TRBD1 matching over 7 bases. The germline gives CDR1 SGHKS, CDR2 YYEKEE (reference sequence). CDR3 length: 17 amino acids. The V segment lost 4 bases and the J segment 6 bases; nucleotides outside the gene matches: 15. The CDR3 nucleotides read TGTGCCAGCAGCCTACGTTGGGGAGGGGGCGGTGATGAAAAACTGTTTTTT. This sequence encodes CASSLRWGGGGDEKLFF.

The V and J genes are TRBV7-9 and TRBJ1-2, with no clear D. V was trimmed by 0 bases and J by 5 bases, leaving 10 bases between them. The CDR3 contains 14 residues. Germline lookup yields CDR1 SEHNR and CDR2 FQNEAQ (reference sequence). The CDR3, as DNA: TGTGCCAGCAGCTTAGCTCTCAGTACTTATGGCTACACCTTC. This codes for CASSLALSTYGYTF.

V usage is TRBV6-5 and J usage is TRBJ1-5; D possibly corresponds to TRBD1 (5 bases). V lost 6 bases to trimming and J lost 5 bases, with 11 bases between them. CDR1 is MNHEY, CDR2 SVGAGI, per germline. CDR3 size: 13 residues. The CDR3 DNA reads as TGTGCCAGCAGCCAGGCGGGGGATCAGCCCCAGCATTTT. This sequence encodes CASSQAGDQPQHF.

The V gene is TRBV19, the J gene TRBJ2-3, with 9 bases identical to TRBD2. V was pared by 1 base and J by 6 bases, with 8 bases of the junction left unmatched. CDR1 LNHDA and CDR2 SQIVND come from the germline V gene (reference sequence). The CDR3 runs 16 residues. The CDR3 is CASSIAAGGPGDTQYF. CDR3 nucleotide sequence: TGTGCCAGTAGTATAGCGGCGGGGGGGCCCGGGGATACGCAGTATTTT.

The chain recombines TRBV6-5 with TRBJ2-1, with TRBD1 as a possible D gene (7 bases). Trimming shortened V by 7 bases and J by 8 bases, and 12 bases separated the two germline ends. CDR3 length: 12 residues. Germline V gene data show CDR1 as MNHEY and CDR2 as SVGAGI. CDR3 region: CASKGRGDEQFF. CDR3 DNA sequence: TGTGCCAGCAAGGGCAGGGGGGATGAGCAGTTCTTC.

The chain is built from TRBV7-9 and TRBJ1-6, with TRBD1 identical over 7 bases. Per germline, CDR1 SEHNR and CDR2 FQNEAQ (reference sequence). The CDR3 extends over 14 amino acids. Trimming cost V 11 bases and J 0 bases; bases outside gene matches: 4. CDR3 in amino acids: CAGQGGSYNSPLHF. The DNA for the CDR3 is TGTGCCGGCCAGGGGGGCTCCTATAATTCACCCCTCCACTTT.

The V call is TRBV4-3, the J call TRBJ1-3; D remains ambiguous. The CDR3 is made up of 14 amino acids. Germline V gene data show CDR1 as LGHNA and CDR2 as YSLEER. Trimming cost V 4 bases and J 4 bases, with 11 bases left between them. This chain's CDR3 is CASSRSRAGNTIYF. In nucleotides, the CDR3 is TGCGCCAGCAGCCGATCAAGGGCCGGAAACACCATATATTTT.

This clone was seen only once. This rearrangement joins TRBV5-1 to TRBJ1-1, with D uncertain. There are 16 residues in the CDR3. Per germline, CDR1 SGHRS and CDR2 YFSETQ. V was cut by 2 bases and J by 2 bases, with 16 bases left in between. CDR3 region: CASSFSSTKENTEAFF. The CDR3 region has the DNA TGCGCCAGCAGCTTTTCGTCGACGAAGGAAAACACTGAAGCTTTCTTT. Looking up the rest from reference TRBV5-1 and TRBJ1-1 gives the full variable domain: KAGVTQTPRYLIKTRGQQVTLSCSPISGHRSVSWYQQTPGQGLQFLFEYFSETQRNKGNFPGRFSGRQFSNSRSEMNVSTLELGDSALYLCASSFSSTKENTEAFFGQGTRLTVV.

The genes are TRBV2 and TRBJ2-5; D may be TRBD2 (5 bases). This CDR3 region has 12 residues. Germline assignment: CDR1 SNHLY and CDR2 FYNNEI. V dropped 9 bases and J dropped 4 bases, with 12 bases sitting between them. The CDR3 DNA is TGTGCCAGTTGGGCGGCGGGAGAGACCCAGTACTTC. Amino acids: CASWAAGETQYF.

The chain uses TRBV7-2 and TRBJ1-1; TRBD1 aligns across 8 bases. Looked up from germline, CDR1 is SGHTA and CDR2 is FQGNSA. The CDR3 loop spans 14 amino acids. After removal of 3 bases from V and 0 bases from J, the junction contained 0 bases not matched to a gene. The CDR3 coding sequence is TGTGCCAGCAGCTTGGACAGGGTGAACACTGAAGCTTTCTTT. It specifies CASSLDRVNTEAFF.

The J gene is TRBJ1-2, the V gene TRBV7-2, with D perhaps TRBD1 (6 bases). Looked up from germline, CDR1 is SGHTA and CDR2 is FQGNSA. Trimming left V 5 bases short and J 0 bases short, with 19 bases between. The CDR3 is 17 amino acids. In DNA, the CDR3 is TGTGCCAGCAGCCCTCGAAGACTTTCAGGGGCTAACTATGGCTACACCTTC. This sequence encodes CASSPRRLSGANYGYTF. Variable domain in full (rest from reference TRBV7-2 and TRBJ1-2): GAGVSQSPSNKVTEKGKDVELRCDPISGHTALYWYRQSLGQGLEFLIYFQGNSAPDKSGLPSDRFSAERTGGSVSTLTIQRTQQEDSAVYLCASSPRRLSGANYGYTFGSGTRLTVV.

In its sample, this clone ranks as medium-sized. The rearrangement links TRBV10-1 to TRBJ2-6; D is undetermined. Trimming removed 3 bases from V and 0 bases from J, with 6 bases in between. The germline gives CDR1 WNHNN, CDR2 SYGVQD (reference sequence). This CDR3 has 15 residues. The CDR3 spells CASSEAGSGANVLTF. CDR3 sequence (DNA): TGCGCCAGCAGTGAAGCAGGCTCTGGGGCCAACGTCCTGACTTTC.

The genes are TRBV28 and TRBJ1-1, with unresolved D. Germline lookup yields CDR1 MDHEN and CDR2 SYDVKM. V lost 8 bases to trimming and J lost 5 bases, with 18 bases between them. The CDR3 has 14 amino acids. CDR3 sequence (DNA): TGTGCCAGCTGGGTGCCCGGTCGAGAGACTGAAGCTTTCTTT. Translation: CASWVPGRETEAFF. Based on the CDR3 plus reference TRBV28 and TRBJ1-1, the full variable domain is DVKVTQSSRYLVKRTGEKVFLECVQDMDHENMFWYRQDPGLGLRLIYFSYDVKMKEKGDIPEGYSVSREKKERFSLILESASTNQTSMYLCASWVPGRETEAFFGQGTRLTVV.

The chain carries TRBV5-1 and TRBJ2-1; 10 positions match TRBD2. The germline CDR1 and CDR2 sequences are SGHRS and YFSETQ. The CDR3 sequence is 17 residues long. V lost 2 bases, J lost 0 bases, and 5 bases stayed unmatched. CDR3 sequence (DNA): TGCGCCAGCAGCTTTAGGACTAGCGGCCTCTCCTACAATGAGCAGTTCTTC. This translates into CASSFRTSGLSYNEQFF.